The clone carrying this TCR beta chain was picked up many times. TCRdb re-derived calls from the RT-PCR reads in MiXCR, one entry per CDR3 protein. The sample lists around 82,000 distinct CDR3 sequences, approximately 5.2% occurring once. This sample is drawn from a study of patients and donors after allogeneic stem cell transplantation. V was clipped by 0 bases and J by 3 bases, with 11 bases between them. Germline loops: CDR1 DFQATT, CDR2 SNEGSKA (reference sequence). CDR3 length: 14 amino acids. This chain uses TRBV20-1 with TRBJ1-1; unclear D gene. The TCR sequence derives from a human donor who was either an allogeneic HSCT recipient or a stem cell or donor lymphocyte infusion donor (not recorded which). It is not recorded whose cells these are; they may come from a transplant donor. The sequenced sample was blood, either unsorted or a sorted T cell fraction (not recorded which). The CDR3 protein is CSARDARDHTEAFF. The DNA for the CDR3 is TGCAGTGCTAGAGATGCAAGGGATCACACTGAAGCTTTCTTT.